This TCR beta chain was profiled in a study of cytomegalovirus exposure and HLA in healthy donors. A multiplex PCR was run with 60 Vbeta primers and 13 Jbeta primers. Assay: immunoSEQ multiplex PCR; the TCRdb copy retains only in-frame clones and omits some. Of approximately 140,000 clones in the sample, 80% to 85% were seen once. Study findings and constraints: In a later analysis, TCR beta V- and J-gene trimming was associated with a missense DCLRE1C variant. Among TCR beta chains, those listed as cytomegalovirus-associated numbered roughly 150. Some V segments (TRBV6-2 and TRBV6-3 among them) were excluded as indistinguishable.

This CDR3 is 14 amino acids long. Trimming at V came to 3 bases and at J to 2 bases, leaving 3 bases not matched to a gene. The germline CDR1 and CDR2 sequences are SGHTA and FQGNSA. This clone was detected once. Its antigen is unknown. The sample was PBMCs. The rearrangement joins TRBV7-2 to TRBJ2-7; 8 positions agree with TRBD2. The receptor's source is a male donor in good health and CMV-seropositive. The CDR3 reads CASSFTSGAYEQYF. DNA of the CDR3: TGTGCCAGCAGCTTCACTAGCGGAGCCTACGAGCAGTACTTC. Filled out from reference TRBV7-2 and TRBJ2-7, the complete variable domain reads GAGVSQSPSNKVTEKGKDVELRCDPISGHTALYWYRQSLGQGLEFLIYFQGNSAPDKSGLPSDRFSAERTGGSVSTLTIQRTQQEDSAVYLCASSFTSGAYEQYFGPGTRLTVT.